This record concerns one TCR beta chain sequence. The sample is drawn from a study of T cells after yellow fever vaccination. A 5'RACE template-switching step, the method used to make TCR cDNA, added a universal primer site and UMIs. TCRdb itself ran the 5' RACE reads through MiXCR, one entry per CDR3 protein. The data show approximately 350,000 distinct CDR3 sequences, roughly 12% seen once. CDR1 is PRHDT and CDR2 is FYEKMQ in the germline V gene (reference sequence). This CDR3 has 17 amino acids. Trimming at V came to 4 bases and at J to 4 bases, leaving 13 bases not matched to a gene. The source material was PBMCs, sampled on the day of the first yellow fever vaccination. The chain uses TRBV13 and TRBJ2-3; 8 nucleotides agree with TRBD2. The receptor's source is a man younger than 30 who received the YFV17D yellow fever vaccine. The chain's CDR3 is CASSSGGTSGGSDTQYF. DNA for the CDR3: TGTGCCAGCAGCTCCGGCGGAACGAGCGGGGGTTCAGATACGCAGTATTTT.